This is a list of T cell receptor beta chains from one sample in a study of CD8 T cells in Susac syndrome. TCRdb reprocessed the immunoSEQ multiplex PCR reads via MiXCR and lists one record per CDR3 protein. The sample includes hundreds of thousands of distinct CDR3 sequences, 90% to 95% seen only once; the top ten take around 0.072%. The sequenced material came from CD4+ T cells from PBMCs. The receptors shown here come from a human donor with multiple sclerosis. The CDR3 runs from the conserved cysteine through the conserved F or W.

v_gene: TRBV7-9; j_gene: TRBJ1-1; len: 18; CDR3aa: CASSLEGWGAPERTEAFF
v_gene: TRBV3-1; j_gene: TRBJ2-5; len: 16; CDR3aa: CASSQPLAGNEETQYF
v_gene: TRBV4-1; j_gene: TRBJ2-3; len: 15; CDR3aa: CASSHGQGYTDTQYF
v_gene: TRBV6-5; j_gene: TRBJ2-5; len: 14; CDR3aa: CASSTSFGGETQYF
v_gene: TRBV12-3/TRBV12-4; j_gene: TRBJ2-7; len: 14; CDR3aa: CASSLLAGSHEQYF
v_gene: TRBV20-1; j_gene: TRBJ1-6; len: 13; CDR3aa: CSAESDLFAPLHF
v_gene: TRBV29-1; j_gene: TRBJ1-2; len: 13; CDR3aa: CSVATGSIYGYTF
v_gene: TRBV6-1; j_gene: TRBJ2-7; len: 13; CDR3aa: CASTRGQSYEQYF
v_gene: TRBV2; j_gene: TRBJ1-2; len: 14; CDR3aa: CASSATPGGYGYTF
v_gene: TRBV7-3; j_gene: TRBJ2-6; len: 15; CDR3aa: CASSAYGSGANVLTF
v_gene: TRBV14; j_gene: TRBJ2-3; len: 17; CDR3aa: CASSQDVPGLATDTQYF
v_gene: TRBV2; j_gene: TRBJ2-7; len: 13; CDR3aa: CASGAGMIYEQYF
v_gene: TRBV24-1; j_gene: TRBJ2-4; len: 13; CDR3aa: CATSEPGGHIQYF
v_gene: TRBV12-3/TRBV12-4; j_gene: TRBJ2-2; len: 16; CDR3aa: CASSHAQGGTGRELFF
v_gene: TRBV5-1; j_gene: TRBJ1-1; len: 15; CDR3aa: CASSLAGRVIDEAFF
v_gene: TRBV7-9; j_gene: TRBJ1-2; len: 13; CDR3aa: CASSLVGAGGYTF
v_gene: TRBV30; j_gene: TRBJ2-6; len: 17; CDR3aa: CAWSGQGAPAGANVLTF
v_gene: TRBV11-2; j_gene: TRBJ2-7; len: 15; CDR3aa: CASSPRQGGSYEQYF
v_gene: TRBV5-1; j_gene: TRBJ2-3; len: 14; CDR3aa: CASSFGGRRDTQYF